These T cell receptor beta chains were read from a single sample in a study of blood T cell repertoires in COVID-19. Assay: immunoSEQ multiplex PCR; the TCRdb copy retains only in-frame clones and omits some. The data hold approximately 170,000 clones, with 84% observed a single time. Material: PBMCs or T cells enriched from blood (not recorded which). These receptors all stem from a woman between 45 and 65 years old who had recovered from COVID-19. The conserved cysteine and the conserved F or W are not part of the CDR3 here. Each record gives: J gene, V gene, CDR3 protein.

>TRBJ2-3|TRBV3-1/TRBV3-2
ASSREMGPHNTDTQY
>TRBJ2-1|TRBV5-1
ASSPGAREAANEQF
>TRBJ2-7|TRBV6-5
ASTLGGKQY
>TRBJ1-1|TRBV27
ASSFRRNTEAF
>TRBJ2-5|TRBV11-3
ASSPRQAGGETQY
>TRBJ2-5|TRBV19
ASSFRTSGAQETQY
>TRBJ2-5|TRBV19
ASTPTHIGTQY
>TRBJ2-7|TRBV18
ASLALGDEQY
>TRBJ1-2|TRBV18
ASSPPPRVGYT
>TRBJ1-2|TRBV19
ASTPGKQGNGYT
>TRBJ2-7|TRBV15
ATSRGRDRAGEQY